The rows below give T cell receptor beta chains drawn from one sample of a study of blood T cells in healthy people across ages. In TCRdb, the 5' RACE reads were re-called with MiXCR into one record per CDR3 protein. Here the sample spans about 1.4 million distinct CDR3 sequences, almost 60% being singletons. Sequencing input: blood. The receptors originated from a man between 18 and 29 years old in good health. The CDR3 runs from the conserved cysteine through the conserved F or W.

>TRBV4-1|16
CASSQDITKSYNEQFF
>TRBV11-2|13
CASNPVGYNEQFF
>TRBV10-3|15
CAISPGQGANTEAFF
>TRBV27|15
CASSPDGYSNQPQHF
>TRBV28|13
CASSSGQSYGYTF
>TRBV5-1|14
CASSTGQGGNEQFF
>TRBV4-1|16
CASSQVMSGRLNEQFF
>TRBV4-1|18
CASSLPTYSGSSYNEQFF
>TRBV4-1|16
CASSQDHRGLYNEQFF
>TRBV7-6|17
CASSSESWTDDKETQYF
>TRBV27|13
CASSLSTGVEQYF
>TRBV11-2|19
CAGSQGTSGGRLRSDTQYF
>TRBV4-1|18
CASSQGQGWVATNEKLFF
>TRBV10-3|14
CAIRDSGSLNEQFF
>TRBV6-2/TRBV6-3|17
CASSLGTSGFNTGELFF
>TRBV5-6|16
CASSLDPGRNTGELFF
>TRBV11-2|17
CASSHTHQGLSTDTQYF